This T cell receptor beta chain appears in the sequencing data of a study of lymphopenia after photon versus proton radiotherapy. Study-wide results and caveats: A bigger post-nadir fall in TCR diversity correlated inversely with survival time in deceased patients. Oligoclonal CD8+ Temra expansion after nadir drove photon patients' diversity drop. Relative stability marked proton patients; photon patients lost diversity and naive cells.

The CDR3 extends over 13 amino acids. V shed 6 bases and J 4 bases; nucleotides not matched to a gene: 5. CDR1 MNHNS and CDR2 SASEGT come from the germline V gene. Here immunoSEQ multiplex PCR was the method, and the copy in TCRdb shows in-frame clones only, minus some. Of roughly 25,000 clones in the sample, roughly 82% were seen once. Concerning this clone itself: Its matching antigen is unknown.

The TCR was taken from a woman in her seventies with pancreatic cancer. Sequenced here: peripheral blood, sampled from a patient treated with proton-based radiotherapy. V is TRBV6-1 and J is TRBJ2-7; the match to TRBD1 covers 8 bases. CDR3 region: CASRPTGGYEQYF. In nucleotides, the CDR3 is TGTGCCAGCAGGCCCACAGGGGGGTACGAGCAGTACTTC.